This T cell receptor beta chain came from a study of T-cell reconstitution after alpha-beta-depleted transplantation in children. Whole-study findings and limits: Expanded graft clones, several hundred of them, were reportedly the source of alpha-beta T cells about two months after transplant.

This clonotype was seen a handful of times. Its antigen is not known. Molecular barcoding with unique molecular identifiers was used for the TCRbeta library. TCRdb used MiXCR to reprocess the PCR reads, holding one entry per CDR3 protein. The sample yields roughly 310,000 distinct CDR3 sequences, 23% seen once. The CDR3 is made up of 14 amino acids. The germline gives CDR1 SGHVS, CDR2 FQNEAQ. V was cut by 5 bases and J by 3 bases, with 13 bases left in between. This receptor was taken from a male patient younger than 18 who had a stem cell transplant for acute lymphoblastic leukemia, so the T cells may come from the graft donor. This sequence joins TRBV7-8 and TRBJ1-2; no clear D. The sequencing used PBMCs, mostly from graft donor cells, collected 180 days after TCRalphabeta/CD19-depleted stem cell transplant. The CDR3 loop reads CASSHRRVDYGYTF. The CDR3 DNA is TGTGCCAGCAGCCATAGGCGGGTCGACTATGGCTACACCTTC.